This T cell receptor (beta chain) originates from a study of technical replicates of blood from a few donors. The repertoire was sequenced with immunoSEQ multiplex PCR; TCRdb's copy has only in-frame clones and lacks some. The sample has fewer than 100,000 clones, approximately 90% seen once. This CDR3 has 12 amino acids. Germline V gives CDR1 MGHRA, CDR2 YSYEKL. V shed 9 bases and J shed 8 bases, with 13 bases lying between them. The TCR comes from a human donor in good health. V is TRBV4-1 and J is TRBJ1-4; no clear D. The source material was T cells isolated from PBMCs. The CDR3 reads CASRREREKLFF. In nucleotides, the CDR3 is TGCGCCAGTAGGAGGGAGAGGGAAAAACTGTTTTTT.